These 20 T cell receptor beta chains were all obtained from the same sample, sequenced in a study of cytotoxic CD8 clonotypes in ibrutinib-treated CLL. The data were produced by immunoSEQ multiplex PCR, yet TCRdb's version contains in-frame clones alone and is incomplete. Counted here are roughly 200,000 clones, approximately 68% occurring once; the ten biggest clones make up roughly 12%. The source material was PBMCs, sampled after 24 months of ibrutinib treatment. The receptor source for this set is a human donor with chronic lymphocytic leukemia.

This clone was recorded once. V gene TRBV6-5 combines with J gene TRBJ2-7; D possibly corresponds to TRBD1 (5 bases). Germline-derived CDR1 and CDR2 are MNHEY and SVGAGI. The CDR3 is made up of 13 amino acids. V lost 5 bases and J lost 5, with 13 bases in between. CDR3 in amino acids: CASSRQGLDEQYF. CDR3 bases: TGTGCCAGCAGTAGGCAGGGATTGGACGAGCAGTACTTC.

This clone was picked up a small number of times. The rearrangement uses TRBV7-2 and TRBJ2-3; no reliable D call. Germline CDR1 is SGHTA and CDR2 is FQGNSA. This CDR3 is 19 amino acids long. Trimming removed 2 bases at V and 0 bases at J, with 21 bases between. CDR3 coding DNA: TGTGCCAGCAGCTTATTTCACACACCTCGGGCGGCAAGCACAGATACGCAGTATTTT. The encoded protein is CASSLFHTPRAASTDTQYF.

The sample holds many counts of this clone. This chain's CDR3 is CASSGEVSLENTEAFF. In DNA form, the CDR3 reads TGTGCCAGCAGCGGTGAAGTAAGCTTGGAGAACACTGAAGCTTTCTTT. The gene calls are TRBV7-9 and TRBJ1-1, with D uncertain. The length of the CDR3 is 16 residues. In germline, CDR1 is SEHNR, CDR2 FQNEAQ (reference sequence). V lost 5 bases and J lost 1, with 17 bases in between.

This chain links TRBV5-8 with TRBJ2-1; 9 nucleotides agree with TRBD2. V shed 1 base and J 0 bases; nucleotides not matched to a gene: 5. The CDR3 runs 17 residues. Germline V gene lookup returns CDR1 SGHTS and CDR2 YDEGEE. The CDR3 DNA follows: TGTGCCAGCAGCTTGTGGGGTAGCGGGAGCTCCTACAATGAGCAGTTCTTC. This sequence encodes CASSLWGSGSSYNEQFF.

The chain couples TRBV27 to TRBJ2-7; D remains unclear. The V and J ends lost 3 bases and 5 bases respectively, with 11 bases between them. Germline CDR1 MNHEY, CDR2 SMNVEV (reference sequence). This CDR3 is 13 amino acids long. The CDR3 nucleotides read TGTGCCAGCAGTTTCGCGGACCGCGACGAGCAGTACTTC. The encoded protein is CASSFADRDEQYF.

The chain couples TRBV30 to TRBJ2-7; TRBD1 aligns across 8 bases. Trimming cost V 6 bases and J 2 bases; bases outside gene matches: 6. Germline lookup yields CDR1 GTSNPN and CDR2 SVGIG (reference sequence). CDR3 size: 13 residues. CDR3: CACRRRGPYEQYF. CDR3 in DNA: TGTGCCTGTCGGCGCAGGGGGCCCTACGAGCAGTACTTC.

This chain connects TRBV10-3 to TRBJ2-1, with 10 bases aligning to TRBD2. CDR1 and CDR2 from the germline V gene are ENHRY and SYGVKD. J was trimmed by 5 bases and V by 2 bases; bases with no gene match: 9. This CDR3 is built from 17 residues. CDR3 sequence (DNA): TGTGCCATCAGTGAGCCTAGCGGGAGAAGTAGGGACAATGAGCAGTTCTTC. It yields the protein CAISEPSGRSRDNEQFF.

The sample holds a few counts of this clone. The V and J genes are TRBV19 and TRBJ2-5; D possibly corresponds to TRBD2 (6 bases). The CDR3 consists of 14 residues. V dropped 4 bases and J dropped 6 bases, with 15 bases sitting between them. Germline lookup yields CDR1 LNHDA and CDR2 SQIVND (reference sequence). The CDR3: CASSSPDRGKTQYF. As DNA, the CDR3 is TGTGCCAGTAGTAGCCCGGACCGGGGGAAGACCCAGTACTTC.

CDR3 sequence reads: CGIGQNYEQYF. The DNA of the CDR3 is TGCGGCATTGGACAGAACTACGAGCAGTACTTC. The rearrangement joins TRBV20-1 to TRBJ2-7; D is perhaps TRBD1 (6 bases). This CDR3 contains 11 residues. In germline, CDR1 is DFQATT, CDR2 SNEGSKA (reference sequence).

J is TRBJ2-3 and V is TRBV9; no firm D call. V was cut by 3 bases and J by 2 bases, with 4 bases left in between. Per the germline V gene, CDR1 is SGDLS and CDR2 is YYNGEE. This CDR3 is 12 amino acids long. The CDR3 protein is CASSADTDTQYF. CDR3 in DNA: TGTGCCAGCAGCGCCGACACAGATACGCAGTATTTT.

The chain recombines TRBV5-1 with TRBJ2-1; D remains unclear. CDR3 length: 14 amino acids. Trimming cost V 1 base and J 5 bases, with 10 bases left between them. CDR1 and CDR2 (germline): SGHRS, YFSETQ. The CDR3 nucleotides are TGCGCCAGCAGCTTGCAACAGTCCAACAATGAGCAGTTCTTC. It encodes CASSLQQSNNEQFF. The full variable domain, in which reference TRBV5-1 and TRBJ2-1 provide the parts outside the CDR3, is KAGVTQTPRYLIKTRGQQVTLSCSPISGHRSVSWYQQTPGQGLQFLFEYFSETQRNKGNFPGRFSGRQFSNSRSEMNVSTLELGDSALYLCASSLQQSNNEQFFGPGTRLTVL.

The chain's CDR3 is CASSLFLGLTGELFF. For the CDR3, the DNA is TGTGCCAGCAGTTTATTCTTGGGGCTTACCGGGGAGCTGTTTTTT. The chain combines TRBV28 with TRBJ2-2; a weak D match, TRBD1 (5 bases). Per germline, CDR1 MDHEN and CDR2 SYDVKM. Trimming removed 1 base at V and 5 bases at J, with 11 bases between. This CDR3 comprises 15 residues.

This clone turned up a few times. This sequence joins TRBV6-5 and TRBJ2-2, with D possibly TRBD2 on 5 matching bases. The CDR3 consists of 14 residues. Germline CDR1 and CDR2: MNHEY and SVGAGI. V was shortened by 2 bases and J by 7 bases, with 11 bases between the two germline ends. CDR3 DNA: TGTGCCAGCAGTTACGGGAGTCTGGTCGGGGAGCTGTTTTTT. Amino acid sequence: CASSYGSLVGELFF.

The chain joins TRBV19 to TRBJ2-5; D not certain. Germline V gives CDR1 LNHDA, CDR2 SQIVND (reference sequence). Trimming left V 5 bases short and J 7 bases short, with 14 bases between. The CDR3 sequence is 13 residues long. CDR3: CASSDISGRTQYF. As DNA, the CDR3 is TGTGCCAGTAGTGATATATCCGGCCGGACCCAGTACTTC.

The J gene is TRBJ1-2, the V gene TRBV9, with TRBD1 identical over 10 bases. The CDR3 runs 16 residues. Germline CDR1 SGDLS, CDR2 YYNGEE. V was pared by 2 bases and J by 0 bases, with 4 bases of the junction left unmatched. The CDR3 loop reads CASSVGTGVANYGYTF. The CDR3 DNA is TGTGCCAGCAGCGTTGGGACAGGGGTAGCTAACTATGGCTACACCTTC. Based on the CDR3 plus reference TRBV9 and TRBJ1-2, the full variable domain is DSGVTQTPKHLITATGQRVTLRCSPRSGDLSVYWYQQSLDQGLQFLIQYYNGEERAKGNILERFSAQQFPDLHSELNLSSLELGDSALYFCASSVGTGVANYGYTFGSGTRLTVV.

This sequence joins TRBV5-6 and TRBJ2-7; D is perhaps TRBD2 (5 bases). Trimming cost V 1 base and J 6 bases, with 11 bases left between them. CDR3 length: 13 amino acids. Germline V gene sequence: CDR1 SGHDT, CDR2 YYEEEE. CDR3 nucleotides: TGTGCCAGCAGCTTGAGGCTTCGGGGCGAGCAGTACTTC. Protein: CASSLRLRGEQYF.

The rearrangement links TRBV9 to TRBJ2-5; D is unclear. The CDR3 has 14 residues. V lost 0 bases and J lost 4, with 10 bases in between. The V gene's germline CDR1 is SGDLS and CDR2 YYNGEE. CDR3 nucleotides: TGTGCCAGCAGCGTAGGTAGGTCTGGAGAGACCCAGTACTTC. The encoded protein is CASSVGRSGETQYF. Supplemented by reference TRBV9 and TRBJ2-5, the full variable domain reads DSGVTQTPKHLITATGQRVTLRCSPRSGDLSVYWYQQSLDQGLQFLIQYYNGEERAKGNILERFSAQQFPDLHSELNLSSLELGDSALYFCASSVGRSGETQYFGPGTRLLVL.

The J gene is TRBJ2-7, the V gene TRBV14, with 7 nucleotides matching TRBD2. J gave up 2 bases and V 2 bases, and 3 bases lay outside the gene matches. The germline CDR1 and CDR2 sequences are SGHDN and FVKESK. The CDR3 totals 14 residues. CDR3 residues: CASSQIGRAYEQYF. In DNA form, the CDR3 reads TGTGCCAGCAGCCAAATAGGGAGGGCCTACGAGCAGTACTTC.

The chain employs TRBV19 and TRBJ2-7; 7 nucleotides align to TRBD1. The V gene end was trimmed by 6 bases and the J gene end by 3 bases; junction bases not matched to a gene: 2. In germline, CDR1 is LNHDA, CDR2 SQIVND (reference sequence). There are 12 residues in the CDR3. The CDR3 DNA is TGTGCCAGTAGCGGGGACAGCTACGAGCAGTACTTC. Protein: CASSGDSYEQYF.

The chain uses TRBV5-4 and TRBJ2-3; 8 nucleotides agree with TRBD2. The CDR3 has 14 amino acids. Germline-derived CDR1 and CDR2 are SGHNT and YYREEE (reference sequence). The V and J ends lost 2 bases and 1 base, in that order; junction bases with no gene match: 0. The CDR3 protein is CASSFGRGTDTQYF. CDR3 nucleotides: TGTGCCAGCAGCTTCGGGAGGGGCACAGATACGCAGTATTTT.